Following are 21 T cell receptor beta chains from one sample sequenced in a study of blood T cell repertoires in COVID-19. Some clones are missing from TCRdb's copy, which holds only in-frame ones; the method was immunoSEQ multiplex PCR. In the table there are a few hundred thousand clones, approximately 82% of which are singletons. Sequenced material: peripheral blood. These receptors came from a young woman with acute or convalescent COVID-19.

This sequence joins TRBV7-9 and TRBJ1-6; no firm D call. Germline V gene lookup returns CDR1 SEHNR and CDR2 FQNEAQ (reference sequence). The germline V and J ends were trimmed by 1 base and 10 bases, with 11 bases remaining between them. The CDR3 runs to 14 residues. Here the CDR3 DNA reads TGTGCCAGCAGCTTAGACTGGGGAGGCTCACCCCTCCACTTT. Residues: CASSLDWGGSPLHF.

The chain links TRBV24-1 to TRBJ2-3; TRBD1 agrees at 7 bases. V was pared by 6 bases and J by 2 bases, with 7 bases of the junction left unmatched. Germline values: CDR1 KGHDR, CDR2 SFDVKD. CDR3 length equals 15 residues. CDR3 residues: CATSQGDGVTDTQYF. The CDR3 coding sequence is TGTGCCACCAGTCAGGGGGATGGGGTCACAGATACGCAGTATTTT.

Written as DNA, the CDR3 is TGTGCCAGCTCACCATATGTGGGAGCAGAGCAGTACTTC. Amino acids: CASSPYVGAEQYF. This chain links TRBV18 with TRBJ2-7, with D possibly matching TRBD2 (5 bases). The CDR3 totals 13 residues. Per the germline V gene, CDR1 is KGHSH and CDR2 is LQKENI. The V and J ends lost 2 bases and 7 bases respectively, with 12 bases between them.

V gene TRBV18 combines with J gene TRBJ2-5, with no clear D. The CDR3 is 16 residues long. The V gene lost 4 bases and the J gene lost 0 bases, with 15 bases spanning the gap. Germline V gene data show CDR1 as KGHSH and CDR2 as LQKENI. The CDR3 DNA sequence: TGTGCCAGCTCACAGGAGCTTTCAACCAACCAAGAGACCCAGTACTTC. The encoded protein is CASSQELSTNQETQYF.

The chain employs TRBV11-3 and TRBJ1-1, with TRBD1 matching 7 bases. Germline lookup yields CDR1 SGHNT and CDR2 YENEEA. The V gene end was trimmed by 5 bases and the J gene end by 4 bases; junction bases not matched to a gene: 4. This CDR3 has 13 residues. CDR3 sequence reads: CASSQGGSTEAFF. In DNA, the CDR3 is TGTGCCAGCAGCCAGGGGGGAAGCACTGAAGCTTTCTTT.

The chain has TRBV28 and TRBJ1-2; TRBD1 matches 9 bases. Per the germline V gene, CDR1 is MDHEN and CDR2 is SYDVKM. The CDR3 totals 15 residues. The trim removed 3 bases at V and 1 base at J, leaving 3 bases unmatched. The CDR3 nucleotides read TGTGCCAGCAGTTTGCGACAGGGGGATAACTATGGCTACACCTTC. This encodes CASSLRQGDNYGYTF.

This chain connects TRBV21-1 to TRBJ2-4; TRBD2 reflects the table's D call only, with no check against the DNA. TRBV21-1 is classified as a pseudogene. The CDR3 totals 19 residues. The CDR3 sequence is CASSILTSGRYLAKNIQYF. The CDR3 DNA reads TGTGCCAGCAGCATATTGACTAGCGGGAGGTACCTAGCCAAAAACATTCAGTACTTC.

The chain uses TRBV12-2 and TRBJ1-2. TRBV12-2 is a listed pseudogene. This CDR3 spans 17 amino acids. The CDR3 DNA reads as TGTGCAAGTCGCTTAGCGAAACCGGCGGGTTGTTTCTATGGCTACACCTTC. It translates to CASRLAKPAGCFYGYTF.

This chain links TRBV28 with TRBJ1-3; D unclear. Germline CDR1 reads MDHEN; CDR2 reads SYDVKM. The CDR3 is 15 amino acids. Trimming stripped 1 base from V and 4 bases from J, with 11 bases between. CDR3 nucleotides: TGTGCCAGCAGTTTATTAGTGTCGGGGGGAAACACCATATATTTT. Translated, it gives CASSLLVSGGNTIYF.

The chain has TRBV13 and TRBJ2-1; D possibly corresponds to TRBD2 (6 bases). The germline CDR1 and CDR2 sequences are PRHDT and FYEKMQ (reference sequence). The CDR3 totals 16 residues. The V and J ends lost 3 bases and 0 bases respectively, with 12 bases between them. The CDR3 coding sequence is TGTGCCAGCAGCTTCGGCGGGGCCAGCTCCTACAATGAGCAGTTCTTC. It translates to CASSFGGASSYNEQFF.

The chain carries TRBV24-1 and TRBJ2-1; TRBD2 matches 7 bases. Germline lookup yields CDR1 KGHDR and CDR2 SFDVKD. V shed 3 bases, J shed 0 bases, and the junction held 7 bases outside the gene matches. The CDR3 covers 17 residues. The CDR3 region has the DNA TGTGCCACCAGTGATCGCCGTACTAGCGACTCCTACAATGAGCAGTTCTTC. This codes for CATSDRRTSDSYNEQFF.

This chain joins TRBV5-1 and TRBJ2-7; 8 bases fit TRBD1. After removal of 2 bases from V and 4 bases from J, the junction contained 8 bases not matched to a gene. The germline gives CDR1 SGHRS, CDR2 YFSETQ. The CDR3 has 15 residues. The CDR3 DNA sequence: TGCGCCAGCAGCTTCGGTCAGGGGGCTCCTTACGAGCAGTACTTC. It codes for CASSFGQGAPYEQYF.

The chain has TRBV5-4 and TRBJ1-2; 7 bases agree with TRBD1. CDR1 SGHNT and CDR2 YYREEE come from the germline V gene (reference sequence). Losses at the gene ends were 0 bases for V and 11 bases for J; bases not matched to a gene: 7. CDR3 length: 13 amino acids. CDR3 sequence (DNA): TGTGCCAGCAGCTTGGATTGGGGACAGCCATACACCTTC. Amino acids: CASSLDWGQPYTF.

The V call is TRBV7-2, the J call TRBJ2-3, with 7 bases that match TRBD1. The ends lost 2 bases at V and 0 bases at J; junction bases unmatched: 8. The germline V gene encodes CDR1 SGHTA and CDR2 FQGNSA. This CDR3 comprises 17 residues. Written as DNA, the CDR3 is TGTGCCAGCAGCTTACGATTAGGGGGCGGGAGCACAGATACGCAGTATTTT. It translates to CASSLRLGGGSTDTQYF.

This chain uses TRBV27 with TRBJ1-6; D is perhaps TRBD1 (5 bases). In germline, CDR1 is MNHEY, CDR2 SMNVEV (reference sequence). There are 14 residues in the CDR3. V gave up 6 bases and J gave up 11 bases, with 17 bases separating them. Written as DNA, the CDR3 is TGTGCCAGCAGCCCACTGTCCGGGGGAGCACCCCTCCACTTT. It encodes CASSPLSGGAPLHF.

The genes are TRBV19 and TRBJ2-7; 8 nucleotides align to TRBD2. The CDR3 extends over 16 amino acids. Germline CDR1 LNHDA, CDR2 SQIVND (reference sequence). The trim removed 4 bases at V and 3 bases at J, leaving 11 bases unmatched. CDR3 loop: CASSKKRSGSGYEQYF. The CDR3 nucleotides read TGTGCCAGTAGTAAAAAAAGAAGCGGGAGTGGCTACGAGCAGTACTTC.

The chain uses TRBV10-2 and TRBJ2-7; D unclear. V dropped 5 bases and J dropped 0 bases, with 11 bases sitting between them. This CDR3 has 14 residues. The germline gives CDR1 WSHSY, CDR2 SAAADI. CDR3 sequence reads: CASSWLLSSYEQYF. The CDR3 region has the DNA TGCGCCAGCAGTTGGTTGCTTAGCTCCTACGAGCAGTACTTC.

This clone came up a few times. The chain carries TRBV6-2 or TRBV6-3 and TRBJ2-7; TRBD2 matches at 9 bases. The CDR3 covers 15 residues. Losses at the gene ends were 0 bases for V and 3 bases for J; bases not matched to a gene: 3. Germline values: CDR1 MNHEY, CDR2 SVGEGT. The CDR3 DNA follows: TGTGCCAGCAGTTACTCTAGCGGGAGAAACTACGAGCAGTACTTC. Translated: CASSYSSGRNYEQYF.

The V and J genes are TRBV4-2 and TRBJ2-5; D gene uncertain. The germline gives CDR1 LGHNA, CDR2 YNFKEQ. Trimming stripped 0 bases from V and 9 bases from J, with 14 bases between. The CDR3 is 14 residues long. CDR3 bases: TGTGCCAGCAGCCAAGAGGCCCTAGTCCGGGCCCAGTACTTC. It encodes CASSQEALVRAQYF.

The chain recombines TRBV7-9 with TRBJ2-1; 8 nucleotides align to TRBD2. The germline V gene has CDR1 SEHNR and CDR2 FQNEAQ (reference sequence). Trimming removed 5 bases from V and 2 bases from J; junction bases left unmatched: 5. This CDR3 region has 15 residues. In DNA, the CDR3 is TGTGCCAGCAGCCCCCGGGGGGGGCCCTACAATGAGCAGTTCTTC. Translating it yields CASSPRGGPYNEQFF.

V usage is TRBV5-1 and J usage is TRBJ2-1, with 8 bases that match TRBD1. V was pared by 2 bases and J by 9 bases, with 4 bases of the junction left unmatched. Germline loops: CDR1 SGHRS, CDR2 YFSETQ. This CDR3 has 13 amino acids. Written as DNA, the CDR3 is TGCGCCAGCAGCTTTAAAGACAGGGGTGAGCAGTTCTTC. This sequence encodes CASSFKDRGEQFF.